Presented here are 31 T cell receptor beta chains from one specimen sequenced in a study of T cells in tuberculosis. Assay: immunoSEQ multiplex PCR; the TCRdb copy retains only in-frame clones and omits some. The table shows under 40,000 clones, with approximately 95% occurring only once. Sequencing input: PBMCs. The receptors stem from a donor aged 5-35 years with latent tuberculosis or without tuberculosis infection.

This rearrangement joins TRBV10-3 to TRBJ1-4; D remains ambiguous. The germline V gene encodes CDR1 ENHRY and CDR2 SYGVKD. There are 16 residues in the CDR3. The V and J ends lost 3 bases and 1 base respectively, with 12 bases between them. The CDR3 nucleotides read TGTGCCATCAGTGATGAGCGGAAGGGAACTAATGAAAAACTGTTTTTT. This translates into CAISDERKGTNEKLFF.

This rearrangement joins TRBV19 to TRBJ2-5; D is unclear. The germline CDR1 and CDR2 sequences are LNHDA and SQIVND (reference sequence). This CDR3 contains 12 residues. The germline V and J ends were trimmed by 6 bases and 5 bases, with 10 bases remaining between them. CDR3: CASSIPSETQYF. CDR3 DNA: TGTGCCAGTAGCATCCCGAGTGAGACCCAGTACTTC.

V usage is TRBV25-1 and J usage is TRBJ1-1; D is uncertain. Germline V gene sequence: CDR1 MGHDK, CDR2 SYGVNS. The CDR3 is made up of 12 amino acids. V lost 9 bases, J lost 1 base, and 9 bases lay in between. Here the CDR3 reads CASRHPNTEAFF. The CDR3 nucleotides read TGTGCCAGTCGACACCCGAACACTGAAGCTTTCTTT. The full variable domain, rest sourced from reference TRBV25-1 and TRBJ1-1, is EADIYQTPRYLVIGTGKKITLECSQTMGHDKMYWYQQDPGMELHLIHYSYGVNSTEKGDLSSESTVSRIRTEHFPLTLESARPSHTSQYLCASRHPNTEAFFGQGTRLTVV.

Here the CDR3 reads CASSPSGGTYGYTF. Written as DNA, the CDR3 is TGTGCCAGCAGTCCCTCCGGGGGAACCTATGGCTACACCTTC. The chain carries TRBV5-5 and TRBJ1-2; D perhaps matches TRBD1 (5 bases). The CDR3 consists of 14 residues. With 5 bases removed from V and 4 bases from J, the gap between germline ends came to 15 bases. The germline gives CDR1 SGHKS, CDR2 YYEKEE (reference sequence).

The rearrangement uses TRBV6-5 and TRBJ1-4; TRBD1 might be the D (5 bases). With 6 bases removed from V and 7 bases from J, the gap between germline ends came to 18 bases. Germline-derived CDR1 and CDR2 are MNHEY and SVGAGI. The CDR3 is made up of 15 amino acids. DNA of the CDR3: TGTGCCAGCAGGCACAAGGGGATTGAAAGTGAAAAACTGTTTTTT. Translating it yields CASRHKGIESEKLFF.

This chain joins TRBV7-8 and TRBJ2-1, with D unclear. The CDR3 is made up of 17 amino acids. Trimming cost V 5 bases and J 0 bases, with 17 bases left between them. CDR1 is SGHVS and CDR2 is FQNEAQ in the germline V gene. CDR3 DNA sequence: TGTGCCAGCAGCCGGTCCCTTGTGCGCTCCTCCTACAATGAGCAGTTCTTC. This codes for CASSRSLVRSSYNEQFF.

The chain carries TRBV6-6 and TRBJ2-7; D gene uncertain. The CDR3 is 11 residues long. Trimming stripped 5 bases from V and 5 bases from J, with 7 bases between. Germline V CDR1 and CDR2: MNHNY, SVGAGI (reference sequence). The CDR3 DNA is TGTGCCAGCAGTACACAAAACGAGCAGTACTTC. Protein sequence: CASSTQNEQYF.

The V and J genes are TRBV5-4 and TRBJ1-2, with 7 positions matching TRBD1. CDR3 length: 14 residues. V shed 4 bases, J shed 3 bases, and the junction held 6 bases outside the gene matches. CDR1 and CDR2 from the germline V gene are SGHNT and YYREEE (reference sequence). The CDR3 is CASSPGGFYYGYTF. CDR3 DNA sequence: TGTGCCAGCAGCCCAGGGGGGTTTTACTATGGCTACACCTTC.

The CDR3 region has the DNA TGTGCCAGCAGCCCAGCTCTGGGGCGCACTGAAGCTTTCTTT. Protein: CASSPALGRTEAFF. The rearrangement links TRBV6-5 to TRBJ1-1; weak D call: TRBD1 (5 bases). Trimming pared 6 bases from V and 4 bases from J, leaving 15 bases between. The germline gives CDR1 MNHEY, CDR2 SVGAGI. CDR3 length equals 14 residues.

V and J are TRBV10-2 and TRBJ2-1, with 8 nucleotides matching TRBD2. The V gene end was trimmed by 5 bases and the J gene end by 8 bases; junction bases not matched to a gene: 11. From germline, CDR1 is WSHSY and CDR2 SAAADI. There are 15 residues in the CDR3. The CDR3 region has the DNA TGCGCCAGCAGTTCAACAGCGGGAGTGGTTGATGAGCAGTTCTTC. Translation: CASSSTAGVVDEQFF.

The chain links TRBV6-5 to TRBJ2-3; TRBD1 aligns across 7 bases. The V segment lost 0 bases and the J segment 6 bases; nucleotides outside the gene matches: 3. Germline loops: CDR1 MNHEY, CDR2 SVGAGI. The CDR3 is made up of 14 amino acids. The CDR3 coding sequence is TGTGCCAGCAGTTACTCGATACAGGGGGATACGCAGTATTTT. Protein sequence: CASSYSIQGDTQYF.

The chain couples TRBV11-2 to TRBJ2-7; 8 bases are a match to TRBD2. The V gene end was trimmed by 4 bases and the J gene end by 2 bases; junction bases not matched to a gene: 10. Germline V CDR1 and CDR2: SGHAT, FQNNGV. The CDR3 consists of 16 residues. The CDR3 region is CASSSPGTRLTYEQYF. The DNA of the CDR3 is TGTGCCAGCAGCTCGCCCGGGACTAGACTTACCTACGAGCAGTACTTC.

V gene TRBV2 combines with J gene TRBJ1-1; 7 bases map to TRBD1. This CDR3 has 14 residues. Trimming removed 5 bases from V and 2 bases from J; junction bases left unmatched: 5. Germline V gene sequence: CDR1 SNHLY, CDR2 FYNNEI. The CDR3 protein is CASSLWDRNTEAFF. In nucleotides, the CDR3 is TGTGCCAGCAGTCTTTGGGACAGAAACACTGAAGCTTTCTTT.

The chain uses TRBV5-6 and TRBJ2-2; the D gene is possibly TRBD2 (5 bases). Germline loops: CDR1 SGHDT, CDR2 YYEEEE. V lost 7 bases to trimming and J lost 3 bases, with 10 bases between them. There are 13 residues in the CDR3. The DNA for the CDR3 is TGTGCCAGCCCCGGAGGTTACACCGGGGAGCTGTTTTTT. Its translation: CASPGGYTGELFF.

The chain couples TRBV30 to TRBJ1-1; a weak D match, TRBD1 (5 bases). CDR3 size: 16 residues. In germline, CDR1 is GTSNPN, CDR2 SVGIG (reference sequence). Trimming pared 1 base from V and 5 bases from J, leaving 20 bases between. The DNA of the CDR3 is TGTGCCTGGAGTGCCGCCTTAAGCTCCAGGGAAACTGAAGCTTTCTTT. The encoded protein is CAWSAALSSRETEAFF.

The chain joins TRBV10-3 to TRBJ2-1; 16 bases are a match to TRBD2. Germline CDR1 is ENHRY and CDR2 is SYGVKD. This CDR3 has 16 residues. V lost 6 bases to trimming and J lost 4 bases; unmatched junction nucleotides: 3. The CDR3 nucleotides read TGTGCCATCAGGGGGACTAGCGGGAGGGATTACAATGAGCAGTTCTTC. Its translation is CAIRGTSGRDYNEQFF.

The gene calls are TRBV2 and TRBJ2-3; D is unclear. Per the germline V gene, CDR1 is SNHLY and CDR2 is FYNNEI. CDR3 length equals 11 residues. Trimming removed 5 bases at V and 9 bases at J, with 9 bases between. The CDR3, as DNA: TGTGCCAGCAGTTCTTACCTAACGCAGTATTTT. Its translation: CASSSYLTQYF.

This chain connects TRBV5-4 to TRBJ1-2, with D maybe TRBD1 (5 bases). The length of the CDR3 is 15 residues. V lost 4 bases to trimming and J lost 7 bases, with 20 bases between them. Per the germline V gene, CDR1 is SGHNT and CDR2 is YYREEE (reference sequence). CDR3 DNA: TGTGCCAGCAGCCCCACCAACGGGGACTGGGCTGGCTACACCTTC. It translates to CASSPTNGDWAGYTF.

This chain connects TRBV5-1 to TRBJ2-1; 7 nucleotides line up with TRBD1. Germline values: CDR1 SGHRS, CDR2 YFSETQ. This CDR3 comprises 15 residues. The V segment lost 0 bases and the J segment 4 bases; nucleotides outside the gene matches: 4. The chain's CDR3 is CASSLEGQPYNEQFF. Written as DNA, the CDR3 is TGCGCCAGCAGCTTGGAGGGACAGCCTTACAATGAGCAGTTCTTC.

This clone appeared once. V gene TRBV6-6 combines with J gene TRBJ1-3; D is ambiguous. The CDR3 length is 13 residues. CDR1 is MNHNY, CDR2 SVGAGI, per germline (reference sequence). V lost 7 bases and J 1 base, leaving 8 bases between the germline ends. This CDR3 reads CASNEGSGNTIYF. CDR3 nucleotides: TGTGCCAGCAATGAGGGATCTGGAAACACCATATATTTT.

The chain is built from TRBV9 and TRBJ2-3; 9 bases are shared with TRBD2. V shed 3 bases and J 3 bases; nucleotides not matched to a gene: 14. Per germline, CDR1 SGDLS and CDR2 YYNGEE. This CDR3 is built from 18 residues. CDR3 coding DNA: TGTGCCAGCAGCGCAGGGATGGCGGGAGGGCCCTGGACAGATACGCAGTATTTT. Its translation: CASSAGMAGGPWTDTQYF. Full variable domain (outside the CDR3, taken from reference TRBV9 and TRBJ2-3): DSGVTQTPKHLITATGQRVTLRCSPRSGDLSVYWYQQSLDQGLQFLIQYYNGEERAKGNILERFSAQQFPDLHSELNLSSLELGDSALYFCASSAGMAGGPWTDTQYFGPGTRLTVL.

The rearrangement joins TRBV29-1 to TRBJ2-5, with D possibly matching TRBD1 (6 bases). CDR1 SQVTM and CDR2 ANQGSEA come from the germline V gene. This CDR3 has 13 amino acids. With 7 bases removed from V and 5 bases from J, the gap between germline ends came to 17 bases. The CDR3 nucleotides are TGCAGCGCTGTGGACAGTAAATTTGAGACCCAGTACTTC. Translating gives CSAVDSKFETQYF.

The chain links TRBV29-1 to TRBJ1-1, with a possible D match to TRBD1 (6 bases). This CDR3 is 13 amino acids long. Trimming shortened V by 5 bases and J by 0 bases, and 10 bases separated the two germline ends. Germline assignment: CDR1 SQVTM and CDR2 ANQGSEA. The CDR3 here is CSVSGVLNTEAFF. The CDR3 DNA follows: TGCAGCGTTTCAGGGGTATTGAACACTGAAGCTTTCTTT.

CDR3: CASSQGSLAASYEQYF. The CDR3 nucleotides read TGCGCCAGCAGCCAAGGCTCACTAGCGGCTTCCTACGAGCAGTACTTC. The chain employs TRBV4-1 and TRBJ2-7; 8 bases match TRBD2. After removal of 1 base from V and 1 base from J, the junction contained 6 bases not matched to a gene. The CDR3 runs 16 residues. Germline loops: CDR1 MGHRA, CDR2 YSYEKL.

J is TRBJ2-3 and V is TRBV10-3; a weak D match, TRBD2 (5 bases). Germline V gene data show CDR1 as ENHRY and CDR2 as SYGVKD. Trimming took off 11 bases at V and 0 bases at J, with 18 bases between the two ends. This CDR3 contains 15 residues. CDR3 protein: CASQTPAGSTDTQYF. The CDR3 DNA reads TGTGCCTCCCAAACCCCCGCGGGCAGCACAGATACGCAGTATTTT.

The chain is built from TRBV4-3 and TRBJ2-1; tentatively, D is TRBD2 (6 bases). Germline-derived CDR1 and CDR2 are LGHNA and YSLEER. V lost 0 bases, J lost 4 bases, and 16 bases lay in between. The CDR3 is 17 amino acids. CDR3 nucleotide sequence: TGCGCCAGCAGCCAAGATCGGGCTAGCGCGATATACAATGAGCAGTTCTTC. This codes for CASSQDRASAIYNEQFF.

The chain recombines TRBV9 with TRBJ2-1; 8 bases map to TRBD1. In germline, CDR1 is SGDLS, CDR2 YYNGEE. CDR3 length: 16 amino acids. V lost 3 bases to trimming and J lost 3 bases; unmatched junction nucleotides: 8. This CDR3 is CASSARQGSNYNEQFF. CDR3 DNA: TGTGCCAGCAGCGCCCGACAGGGGAGTAACTACAATGAGCAGTTCTTC.

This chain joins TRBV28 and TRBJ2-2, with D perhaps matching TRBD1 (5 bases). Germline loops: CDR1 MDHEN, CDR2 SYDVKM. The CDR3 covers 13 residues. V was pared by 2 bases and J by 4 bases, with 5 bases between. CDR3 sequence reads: CASSLRGTGELFF. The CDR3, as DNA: TGTGCCAGCAGTTTAAGGGGCACCGGGGAGCTGTTTTTT.

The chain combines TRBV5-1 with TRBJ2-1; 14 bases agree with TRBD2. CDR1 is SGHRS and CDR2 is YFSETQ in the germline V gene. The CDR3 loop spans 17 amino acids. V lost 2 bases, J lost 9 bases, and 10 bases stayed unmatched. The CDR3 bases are TGCGCCAGCAGCTTCGGACTAGCGGGAGGTCTCTCAGCTGAGCAGTTCTTC. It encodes CASSFGLAGGLSAEQFF.

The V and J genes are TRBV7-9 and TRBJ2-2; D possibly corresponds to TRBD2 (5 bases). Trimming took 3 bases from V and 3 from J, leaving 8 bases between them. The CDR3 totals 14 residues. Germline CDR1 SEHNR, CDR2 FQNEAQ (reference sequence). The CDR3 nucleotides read TGTGCCAGCAGCTTCCGGGGTCACACCGGGGAGCTGTTTTTT. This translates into CASSFRGHTGELFF.

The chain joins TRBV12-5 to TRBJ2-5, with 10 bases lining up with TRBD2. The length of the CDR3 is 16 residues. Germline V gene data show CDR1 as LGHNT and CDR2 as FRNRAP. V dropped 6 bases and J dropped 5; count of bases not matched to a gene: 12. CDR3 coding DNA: TGTGCTAGTGGCCCGGCACTAGCGGGATTTAGCGAGACCCAGTACTTC. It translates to CASGPALAGFSETQYF.